This T cell receptor (beta chain) was observed in a study of blood T cell repertoires in COVID-19. As for the study in general: COVID-19 samples, acute and convalescent, were from the United States, Italy and Spain.

The CDR3 covers 13 residues. CDR1 SNHLY and CDR2 FYNNEI come from the germline V gene. V was shortened by 3 bases and J by 7 bases, with 10 bases between the two germline ends. This study enrolled people aged about 18 to 90 from about two dozen US geographic areas. Authors' processing steps: Counts of nucleated cells, estimated from reference gene primer amplification, were obtained. Sequencing used immunoSEQ multiplex PCR; TCRdb keeps in-frame clones, though not all of them. The D gene and trimming were derived from the DNA, and the V and J assignments and clone size from that table. The sample has roughly 340,000 clones; 75% to 90% are singletons. This clone showed up just once.

The sequence was obtained from a man younger than 35 who had recovered from COVID-19. This sequence joins TRBV2 and TRBJ2-1, with D hard to call. Sequencing used PBMCs or T cells enriched from blood (not recorded which). The CDR3 here is CASSDLLENEQFF. The CDR3, as DNA: TGTGCCAGCAGTGATTTATTAGAGAATGAGCAGTTCTTC. The complete variable domain, with remaining parts taken from reference TRBV2 and TRBJ2-1, reads EPEVTQTPSHQVTQMGQEVILRCVPISNHLYFYWYRQILGQKVEFLVSFYNNEISEKSEIFDDQFSVERPDGSNFTLKIRSTKLEDSAMYFCASSDLLENEQFFGPGTRLTVL.